Below, 18 T cell receptor beta chains from the same sample are listed, as sequenced in a study of blood T cell repertoires in COVID-19. The table came from immunoSEQ multiplex PCR; TCRdb's copy has only in-frame clones and leaves some out. Among 200,000 to 250,000 clones listed, around 80% were seen once. Input material: peripheral blood. All receptors derive from a woman aged 65 to 85 with acute or convalescent COVID-19.

This sequence joins TRBV5-4 and TRBJ1-2; 9 nucleotides line up with TRBD1. CDR1 is SGHNT, CDR2 YYREEE, per germline (reference sequence). The CDR3 covers 13 residues. Trimming removed 5 bases from V and 9 bases from J; junction bases left unmatched: 8. The CDR3 spells CASSRDRVGSYTF. CDR3 nucleotide sequence: TGTGCCAGCAGTCGGGACAGGGTGGGGAGCTACACCTTC.

The chain is built from TRBV6-6 and TRBJ2-3; maybe TRBD2 (7 bases). The germline V gene has CDR1 MNHNY and CDR2 SVGAGI (reference sequence). The CDR3 has 15 residues. Trimming cost V 10 bases and J 0 bases, with 17 bases left between them. CDR3 sequence reads: CANRDPSGSTDTQYF. CDR3 DNA sequence: TGTGCCAACAGGGACCCTAGCGGCAGCACAGATACGCAGTATTTT.

This clone was observed once. The gene calls are TRBV6-1 and TRBJ2-7, with TRBD1 matching over 9 bases. V shed 6 bases and J 1 base; nucleotides not matched to a gene: 10. This CDR3 is 16 amino acids long. Germline CDR1 is MNHNS and CDR2 is SASEGT. The CDR3 bases are TGTGCCAGCAGGGAACAGGGGGCCCTCTCTTCCTACGAGCAGTACTTC. It codes for CASREQGALSSYEQYF.

The chain joins TRBV24-1 to TRBJ2-7; the D is unclear. Deletions cut 1 base from V and 3 bases from J, with 9 bases between. Germline loops: CDR1 KGHDR, CDR2 SFDVKD. The CDR3 length is 14 residues. The CDR3 DNA sequence: TGTGCCACCAGTGATTTCCCTACGGGCTACGAGCAGTACTTC. Translation: CATSDFPTGYEQYF.

The CDR3 DNA sequence: TGTGCCAGCAGCGCGACAGGGCAAAGCACTGAAGCTTTCTTT. Translated, it gives CASSATGQSTEAFF. The V call is TRBV9, the J call TRBJ1-1, with 7 bases identical to TRBD1. The length of the CDR3 is 14 residues. V shed 3 bases and J 4 bases; nucleotides not matched to a gene: 6. The germline gives CDR1 SGDLS, CDR2 YYNGEE. The variable domain in full, completed from reference TRBV9 and TRBJ1-1, reads DSGVTQTPKHLITATGQRVTLRCSPRSGDLSVYWYQQSLDQGLQFLIQYYNGEERAKGNILERFSAQQFPDLHSELNLSSLELGDSALYFCASSATGQSTEAFFGQGTRLTVV.

The V gene is TRBV6-5, the J gene TRBJ2-5; perhaps TRBD2 as D (5 bases). CDR1 and CDR2 from the germline V gene are MNHEY and SVGAGI. CDR3 length: 16 residues. Trimming pared 0 bases from V and 5 bases from J, leaving 16 bases between. CDR3 nucleotides: TGTGCCAGCAGTTACTCGTGGGCGGGTACCAGGGAGACCCAGTACTTC. It encodes CASSYSWAGTRETQYF.

The genes are TRBV6-5 and TRBJ2-7, with 7 positions matching TRBD2. The germline V gene encodes CDR1 MNHEY and CDR2 SVGAGI. The CDR3 is 13 residues long. V lost 6 bases and J lost 4; bases outside the gene matches: 6. The CDR3, as DNA: TGTGCCAGCAGCCGGACTAGTAAGTACGAGCAGTACTTC. Its translation: CASSRTSKYEQYF.

The chain uses TRBV6-6 and TRBJ2-2; 12 bases agree with TRBD1. V lost 2 bases to trimming and J lost 7 bases; unmatched junction nucleotides: 5. CDR1 is MNHNY and CDR2 is SVGAGI in the germline V gene (reference sequence). This CDR3 is 16 amino acids long. The CDR3 is CASSYLGQGAIGELFF. The CDR3 region has the DNA TGTGCCAGCAGTTACCTGGGACAGGGGGCGATCGGGGAGCTGTTTTTT.

The V and J genes are TRBV6-6 and TRBJ1-1; D gene ambiguous. The germline V gene encodes CDR1 MNHNY and CDR2 SVGAGI (reference sequence). Trimming removed 2 bases from V and 2 bases from J, with 9 bases in between. The length of the CDR3 is 14 residues. The CDR3 region is CASSYPEINTEAFF. The CDR3 DNA reads as TGTGCCAGCAGTTACCCAGAAATAAACACTGAAGCTTTCTTT.

The V call is TRBV3-1 (or the pseudogene TRBV3-2), the J call TRBJ2-7; possible D gene TRBD1, 5 bases. V lost 1 base to trimming and J lost 5 bases, with 15 bases between them. The CDR3 sequence is 15 residues long. The germline CDR1 and CDR2 sequences are LGHDT and YNNKEL (reference sequence). This chain's CDR3 is CASSQVSGIVDEQYF. The CDR3 DNA follows: TGTGCCAGCAGCCAAGTTTCAGGGATTGTCGACGAGCAGTACTTC.

This chain links TRBV29-1 with TRBJ2-1; TRBD2 agrees at 14 bases. Trimming cost V 5 bases and J 7 bases; bases outside gene matches: 13. The CDR3 loop spans 17 amino acids. Germline V gene lookup returns CDR1 SQVTM and CDR2 ANQGSEA. The chain's CDR3 is CSVPYLTGTSGSNEQFF. CDR3 nucleotide sequence: TGCAGCGTTCCCTACTTGACCGGGACTAGCGGGAGTAATGAGCAGTTCTTC.

The chain is built from TRBV2 and TRBJ1-6; TRBD1 aligns across 9 bases. Looked up from germline, CDR1 is SNHLY and CDR2 is FYNNEI. The CDR3 covers 15 residues. J lost 7 bases, V lost 5 bases, and 6 bases had no gene match. This chain's CDR3 is CASSLGQGRNSPLHF. The DNA for the CDR3 is TGTGCCAGCAGTTTGGGACAGGGTCGGAATTCACCCCTCCACTTT.

The CDR3 spells CASSADRGHEQYF. The DNA of the CDR3 is TGTGCCAGTAGTGCGGACAGGGGCCACGAGCAGTACTTC. V is TRBV19 and J is TRBJ2-7, with 9 nucleotides matching TRBD1. The V gene's germline CDR1 is LNHDA and CDR2 SQIVND (reference sequence). V trimming: 5 bases; J trimming: 5 bases; junction bases outside the gene matches: 4. This CDR3 contains 13 residues.

The chain couples TRBV5-4 to TRBJ2-5; 7 bases match TRBD2. V shed 4 bases and J 4 bases; nucleotides not matched to a gene: 10. This CDR3 is 15 amino acids long. Germline values: CDR1 SGHNT, CDR2 YYREEE (reference sequence). The CDR3 nucleotides are TGTGCCAGCAGCCCAGAGAGCGGGACCGCAGAGACCCAGTACTTC. Protein: CASSPESGTAETQYF.

The genes are TRBV15 and TRBJ1-5, with 9 bases aligning to TRBD1. The germline V gene has CDR1 LNHNV and CDR2 YYDKDF (reference sequence). CDR3 length equals 13 residues. V lost 7 bases, J lost 5 bases, and 3 bases stayed unmatched. The CDR3 nucleotides read TGTGCCACCAAACAGGGGGCCGATCAGCCCCAGCATTTT. It specifies CATKQGADQPQHF.

This clone came up once. The rearrangement links TRBV9 to TRBJ2-2, with D perhaps TRBD2 (5 bases). CDR1 is SGDLS, CDR2 YYNGEE, per germline. CDR3 length equals 16 residues. Trimming shortened V by 3 bases and J by 3 bases, and 15 bases separated the two germline ends. The CDR3 loop is CASSGPVARDTGELFF. CDR3 DNA: TGTGCCAGCAGCGGCCCCGTAGCGAGGGACACCGGGGAGCTGTTTTTT.

This chain connects TRBV7-9 to TRBJ1-4; D gene unclear. The CDR3 totals 15 residues. The V end was cut by 2 bases, the J end by 5 bases, with 12 bases between. Germline lookup yields CDR1 SEHNR and CDR2 FQNEAQ (reference sequence). CDR3 nucleotide sequence: TGTGCCAGCAGCTTATCGTCGGGATTAAATGAAAAACTGTTTTTT. It is translated as CASSLSSGLNEKLFF.

The V and J genes are TRBV7-2 and TRBJ1-2, with D perhaps TRBD1 (6 bases). The CDR3 loop spans 11 amino acids. V gave up 4 bases and J gave up 8 bases, with 8 bases separating them. Germline-derived CDR1 and CDR2 are SGHTA and FQGNSA. The CDR3 loop is CASSYTGGYTF. The CDR3 nucleotides are TGTGCCAGCAGCTACACAGGGGGCTACACCTTC.